The rows below give T cell receptor beta chains drawn from one sample of a study of shared clonotypes between healthy human individuals. The repertoire was sequenced with immunoSEQ multiplex PCR; TCRdb's copy has only in-frame clones and lacks some. Here the sample spans about 1,500,000 clones, around 97% being singletons. The sequenced material came from naive CD4+ T cells sorted from blood. All receptors come from a man in his thirties or forties in good health. CDR3s include the opening cysteine and the closing phenylalanine or tryptophan. A D gene is named only where the DNA matches it firmly. Size is stated for part of the rows, as once, few or many counts, or as a class when the clone is expanded.

J: TRBJ2-2
size: .
V: TRBV5-8
D: TRBD1
CDR3: CASSLDRGRNTGELFF
DNA: TGTGCCAGCAGCTTAGACAGGGGGCGAAACACCGGGGAGCTGTTTTTT

J: TRBJ1-5
size: .
V: TRBV4-1
D: .
CDR3: CASSQGARSNQPQHF
DNA: TGCGCCAGCAGCCAAGGGGCTCGTAGCAATCAGCCCCAGCATTTT

J: TRBJ2-5
size: .
V: TRBV7-9
D: .
CDR3: CASRQGPEETQYF
DNA: TGTGCCAGCCGCCAGGGTCCGGAAGAGACCCAGTACTTC

J: TRBJ2-1
size: once
V: TRBV18
D: .
CDR3: CASYFAPGQPYNEQFF
DNA: TGTGCCAGCTATTTCGCTCCGGGACAACCTTACAATGAGCAGTTCTTC

J: TRBJ2-4
size: .
V: TRBV11-1
D: .
CDR3: CASSGQGGEAKNIQYF
DNA: TGTGCCAGCAGCGGGCAGGGGGGCGAAGCCAAAAACATTCAGTACTTC

J: TRBJ1-2
size: .
V: TRBV15
D: TRBD1
CDR3: CATSRWDRDYTF
DNA: TGTGCCACCAGCAGGTGGGACAGAGACTACACCTTC

J: TRBJ2-1
size: .
V: TRBV9
D: TRBD2
CDR3: CASSLGSGTSSYNEQFF
DNA: TGTGCCAGCAGCTTAGGTAGCGGGACGAGCTCCTACAATGAGCAGTTCTTC

J: TRBJ2-3
size: .
V: TRBV2
D: .
CDR3: CASSGQNTDTQYF
DNA: TGTGCCAGCAGTGGTCAGAACACAGATACGCAGTATTTT

J: TRBJ2-1
size: .
V: TRBV5-6
D: .
CDR3: CASSLRNQLDYNEQFF
DNA: TGTGCCAGCAGCTTGCGTAACCAGTTAGATTACAATGAGCAGTTCTTC

J: TRBJ2-2
size: .
V: TRBV5-1
D: .
CDR3: CASSLALRLGAGELFF
DNA: TGCGCCAGCAGCTTGGCCCTACGGTTGGGGGCCGGGGAGCTGTTTTTT

J: TRBJ2-5
size: .
V: TRBV28
D: .
CDR3: CATEDNQETQYF
DNA: TGTGCCACGGAGGACAACCAAGAGACCCAGTACTTC

J: TRBJ2-3
size: .
V: TRBV28
D: TRBD2
CDR3: CASSSRLAASSGTDTQYF
DNA: TGTGCCAGCAGTTCCCGACTAGCGGCTAGCTCGGGTACAGATACGCAGTATTTT

J: TRBJ2-1
size: .
V: TRBV27
D: TRBD2
CDR3: CASWDYRSYNEQFF
DNA: TGTGCCAGCTGGGACTATCGGAGCTACAATGAGCAGTTCTTC

J: TRBJ2-2
size: .
V: TRBV5-1
D: .
CDR3: CASSLGPRWGTGELFF
DNA: TGCGCCAGCAGCTTGGGCCCGAGATGGGGTACCGGGGAGCTGTTTTTT

J: TRBJ1-1
size: .
V: TRBV5-6
D: .
CDR3: CASSLVAGWGEAFF
DNA: TGTGCCAGCAGCTTGGTTGCTGGGTGGGGTGAAGCTTTCTTT

J: TRBJ2-7
size: .
V: TRBV7-8
D: .
CDR3: CASSLARIDEQYF
DNA: TGTGCCAGCAGCTTAGCAAGGATCGACGAGCAGTACTTC

J: TRBJ2-7
size: .
V: TRBV2
D: TRBD1
CDR3: CASRGQGVSYEQYF
DNA: TGTGCCAGCAGGGGACAGGGCGTTTCCTACGAGCAGTACTTC

J: TRBJ2-1
size: .
V: TRBV5-1
D: TRBD2
CDR3: CASSSLAGGYNEQFF
DNA: TGCGCCAGCAGCTCTTTAGCGGGAGGCTACAATGAGCAGTTCTTC

J: TRBJ2-6
size: .
V: TRBV6-1
D: .
CDR3: CASSEGSGANVLTF
DNA: TGTGCCAGCAGTGAAGGCTCTGGGGCCAACGTCCTGACTTTC

J: TRBJ2-7
size: .
V: TRBV7-8
D: .
CDR3: CASSLVSGSYEQYF
DNA: TGTGCCAGCAGCTTAGTTTCGGGTTCCTACGAGCAGTACTTC

J: TRBJ2-5
size: .
V: TRBV5-1
D: TRBD1
CDR3: CASSLPGQGEETQYF
DNA: TGCGCCAGCAGCCTACCGGGACAGGGAGAAGAGACCCAGTACTTC

J: TRBJ2-7
size: .
V: TRBV9
D: .
CDR3: CASSVGGGPPRYEQYF
DNA: TGTGCCAGCAGCGTAGGCGGGGGCCCTCCCCGATACGAGCAGTACTTC

J: TRBJ1-2
size: .
V: TRBV5-1
D: .
CDR3: CASSLEGTGGYGYTF
DNA: TGCGCCAGCAGCTTGGAAGGGACGGGCGGCTATGGCTACACCTTC

J: TRBJ1-1
size: .
V: TRBV7-9
D: .
CDR3: CASSLSQNTEAFF
DNA: TGTGCCAGCAGCTTGTCGCAGAACACTGAAGCTTTCTTT

J: TRBJ1-1
size: few
V: TRBV27
D: .
CDR3: CASSHWGTEAFF
DNA: TGTGCCAGCAGCCACTGGGGTACTGAAGCTTTCTTT

J: TRBJ1-5
size: .
V: TRBV25-1
D: .
CDR3: CALTSDSSNQPQHF
DNA: TGTGCCCTAACAAGTGACAGTAGCAATCAGCCCCAGCATTTT